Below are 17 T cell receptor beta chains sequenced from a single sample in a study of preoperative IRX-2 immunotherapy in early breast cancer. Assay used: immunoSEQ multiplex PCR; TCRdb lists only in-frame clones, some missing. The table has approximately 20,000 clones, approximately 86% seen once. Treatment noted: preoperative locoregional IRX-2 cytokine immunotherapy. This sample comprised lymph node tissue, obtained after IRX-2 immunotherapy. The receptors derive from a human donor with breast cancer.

CDR3 protein: CASSGPGATNEKLFF. The CDR3 region has the DNA TGTGCCAGCAGCGGCCCAGGGGCAACTAATGAAAAACTGTTTTTT. The chain combines TRBV11-3 with TRBJ1-4; D is possibly TRBD1 (6 bases). The length of the CDR3 is 15 residues. V was pared by 5 bases and J by 0 bases, with 10 bases between. Germline CDR1 is SGHNT and CDR2 is YENEEA. Using reference TRBV11-3 and TRBJ1-4 for the parts outside the CDR3, the full variable domain is EAGVVQSPRYKIIEKKQPVAFWCNPISGHNTLYWYLQNLGQGPELLIRYENEEAVDDSQLPKDRFSAERLKGVDSTLKIQPAELGDSAVYLCASSGPGATNEKLFFGSGTQLSVL.

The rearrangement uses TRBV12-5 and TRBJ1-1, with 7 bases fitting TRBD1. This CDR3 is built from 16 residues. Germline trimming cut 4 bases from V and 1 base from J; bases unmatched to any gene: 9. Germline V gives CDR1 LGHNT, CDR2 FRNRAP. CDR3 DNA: TGTGCTAGTGGTTCCCTACGGACAGGAGGGAACACTGAAGCTTTCTTT. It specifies CASGSLRTGGNTEAFF.

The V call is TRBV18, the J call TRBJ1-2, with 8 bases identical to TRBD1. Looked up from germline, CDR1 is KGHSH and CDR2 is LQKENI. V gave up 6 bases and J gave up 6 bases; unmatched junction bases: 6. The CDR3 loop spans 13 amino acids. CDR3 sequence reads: CASSQQGGNGYTF. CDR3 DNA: TGTGCCAGCTCTCAACAGGGGGGGAATGGCTACACCTTC.

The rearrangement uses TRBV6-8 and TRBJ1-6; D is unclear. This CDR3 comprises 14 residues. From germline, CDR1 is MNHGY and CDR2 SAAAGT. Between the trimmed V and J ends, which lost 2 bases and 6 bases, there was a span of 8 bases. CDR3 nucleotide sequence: TGTGCCAGCAGTTACGGGTCTCTTAATTCACCCCTCCACTTT. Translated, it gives CASSYGSLNSPLHF.

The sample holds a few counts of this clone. The CDR3 DNA reads TGCGCCAGCGTTGAGGGATCTGGAAACACCATATATTTT. This translates into CASVEGSGNTIYF. The V gene is TRBV10-2, the J gene TRBJ1-3; no firm D call. Deletions cut 8 bases from V and 1 base from J, with 9 bases between. Germline loops: CDR1 WSHSY, CDR2 SAAADI. This CDR3 has 13 residues.

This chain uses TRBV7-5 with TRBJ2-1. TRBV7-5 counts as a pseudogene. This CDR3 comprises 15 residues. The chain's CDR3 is CASSYPYDRYNEQFF. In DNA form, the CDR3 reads TGTGCCAGCAGCTATCCATACGATCGTTACAATGAGCAGTTCTTC.

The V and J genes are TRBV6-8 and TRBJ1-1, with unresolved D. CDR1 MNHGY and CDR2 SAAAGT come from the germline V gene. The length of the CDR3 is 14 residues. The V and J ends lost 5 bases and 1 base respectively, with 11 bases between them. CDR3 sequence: CASSEQTRNTEAFF. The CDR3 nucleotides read TGTGCCAGCAGTGAGCAAACACGGAACACTGAAGCTTTCTTT.

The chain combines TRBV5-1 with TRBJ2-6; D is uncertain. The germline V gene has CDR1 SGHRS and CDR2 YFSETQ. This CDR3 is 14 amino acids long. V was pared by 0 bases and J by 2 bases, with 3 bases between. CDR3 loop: CASSLGAGANVLTF. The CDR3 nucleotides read TGCGCCAGCAGCTTGGGGGCTGGGGCCAACGTCCTGACTTTC. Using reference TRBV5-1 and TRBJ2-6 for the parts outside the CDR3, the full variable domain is KAGVTQTPRYLIKTRGQQVTLSCSPISGHRSVSWYQQTPGQGLQFLFEYFSETQRNKGNFPGRFSGRQFSNSRSEMNVSTLELGDSALYLCASSLGAGANVLTFGAGSRLTVL.

For the CDR3, the DNA is TGTGCCACTGGGACAGGGGAGCCCGGGGAGCTGTTTTTT. This translates into CATGTGEPGELFF. V and J are TRBV2 and TRBJ2-2, with 10 bases matching TRBD1. The junction had 5 bases not matched to a gene; V was cut back by 10 bases and J by 6 bases. Germline V CDR1 and CDR2: SNHLY, FYNNEI. The CDR3 sequence is 13 residues long. Drawing the rest from reference TRBV2 and TRBJ2-2, the complete variable domain is EPEVTQTPSHQVTQMGQEVILRCVPISNHLYFYWYRQILGQKVEFLVSFYNNEISEKSEIFDDQFSVERPDGSNFTLKIRSTKLEDSAMYFCATGTGEPGELFFGEGSRLTVL.

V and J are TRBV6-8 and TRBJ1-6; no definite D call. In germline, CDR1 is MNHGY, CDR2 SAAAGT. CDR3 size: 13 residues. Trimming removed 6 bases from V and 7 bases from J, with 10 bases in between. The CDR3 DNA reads TGTGCCAGCAGCCGAGGTATAAATTCACCCCTCCACTTT. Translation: CASSRGINSPLHF.

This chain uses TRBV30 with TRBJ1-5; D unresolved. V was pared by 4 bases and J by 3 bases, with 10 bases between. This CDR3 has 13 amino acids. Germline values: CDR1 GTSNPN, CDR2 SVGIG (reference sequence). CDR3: CAWKAADNQPQHF. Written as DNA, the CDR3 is TGTGCCTGGAAGGCGGCGGACAATCAGCCCCAGCATTTT.

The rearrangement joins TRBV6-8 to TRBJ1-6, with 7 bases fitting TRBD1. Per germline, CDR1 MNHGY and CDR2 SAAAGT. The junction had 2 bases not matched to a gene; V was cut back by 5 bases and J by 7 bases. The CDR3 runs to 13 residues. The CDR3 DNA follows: TGTGCCAGCAGTAAACAGGGGAATTCACCCCTCCACTTT. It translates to CASSKQGNSPLHF.

CDR3 bases: TGTGCCAGCAGTTCCCCAGGGGCCCCCTCTGGTACGCAGTATTTT. This gives the protein CASSSPGAPSGTQYF. The chain is built from TRBV25-1 and TRBJ2-3; TRBD1 might be the D (6 bases). In germline, CDR1 is MGHDK, CDR2 SYGVNS. CDR3 length equals 15 residues. Trimming cost V 5 bases and J 8 bases, with 20 bases left between them.

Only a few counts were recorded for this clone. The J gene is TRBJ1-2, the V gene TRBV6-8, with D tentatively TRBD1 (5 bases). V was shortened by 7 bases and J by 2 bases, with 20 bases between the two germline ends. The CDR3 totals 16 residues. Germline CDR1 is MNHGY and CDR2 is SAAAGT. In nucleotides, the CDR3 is TGTGCCAGCACCGGGAGAGGAGGACACCTCAACTATGGCTACACCTTC. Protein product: CASTGRGGHLNYGYTF.

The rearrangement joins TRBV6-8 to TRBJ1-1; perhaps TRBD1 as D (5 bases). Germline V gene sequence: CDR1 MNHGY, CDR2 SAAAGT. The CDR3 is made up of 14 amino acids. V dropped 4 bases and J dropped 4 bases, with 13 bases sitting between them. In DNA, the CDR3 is TGTGCCAGCAGTTCTTGGGGGGGAGGCACTGAAGCTTTCTTT. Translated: CASSSWGGGTEAFF.

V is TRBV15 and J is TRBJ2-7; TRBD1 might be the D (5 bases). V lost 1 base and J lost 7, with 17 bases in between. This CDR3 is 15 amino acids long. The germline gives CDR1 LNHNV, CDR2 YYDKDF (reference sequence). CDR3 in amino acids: CATSRGVTGPTEQYF. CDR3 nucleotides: TGTGCCACCAGCAGAGGTGTTACAGGCCCCACGGAGCAGTACTTC.

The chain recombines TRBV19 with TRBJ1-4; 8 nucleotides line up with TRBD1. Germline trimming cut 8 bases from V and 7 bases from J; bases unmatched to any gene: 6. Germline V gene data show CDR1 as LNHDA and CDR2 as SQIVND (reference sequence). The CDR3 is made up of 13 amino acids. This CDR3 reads CASSDRGVEKLFF. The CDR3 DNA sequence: TGTGCCAGTTCAGACAGGGGAGTTGAAAAACTGTTTTTT.